Following are 5 T cell receptor beta chains from one sample sequenced in a study of blood T cell repertoires in COVID-19. Repertoires were generated with immunoSEQ multiplex PCR, while TCRdb's copy carries only in-frame clones and drops some. The sample carries about 110,000 clones, roughly four fifths recorded once. The sequenced sample was peripheral blood. All receptors derive from a woman aged 60-75 years with acute or convalescent COVID-19.

V and J are TRBV27 and TRBJ2-3; maybe TRBD1 (5 bases). The germline CDR1 and CDR2 sequences are MNHEY and SMNVEV (reference sequence). The CDR3 extends over 14 amino acids. V was clipped by 10 bases and J by 1 base, with 15 bases between them. The CDR3 spells CATKGFGGTDTQYF. CDR3 DNA: TGTGCCACCAAGGGGTTCGGTGGCACAGATACGCAGTATTTT.

J is TRBJ1-5 and V is TRBV30, with TRBD1 matching 7 bases. V was pared by 3 bases and J by 5 bases, with 7 bases of the junction left unmatched. There are 14 residues in the CDR3. Germline-derived CDR1 and CDR2 are GTSNPN and SVGIG (reference sequence). The CDR3 region has the DNA TGTGCCTGGAGCCAGACCAGGGGGGATCAGCCCCAGCATTTT. Amino acids: CAWSQTRGDQPQHF.

The rearrangement links TRBV27 to TRBJ2-3; a weak D match, TRBD2 (6 bases). Germline V lookup: CDR1 MNHEY, CDR2 SMNVEV (reference sequence). CDR3 length equals 16 residues. V was trimmed by 6 bases and J by 0 bases, leaving 16 bases between them. The CDR3 region is CASSRGYSSSTDTQYF. Written as DNA, the CDR3 is TGTGCCAGCAGCCGGGGGTACTCATCGAGCACAGATACGCAGTATTTT.

The rearrangement links TRBV6-5 to TRBJ1-2, with TRBD1 matching 10 bases. The CDR3 is 16 amino acids. V shed 2 bases and J 7 bases; nucleotides not matched to a gene: 10. Germline CDR1 is MNHEY and CDR2 is SVGAGI. The CDR3 region has the DNA TGTGCCAGCAGTTACGGGGGACAGGGGATTTTCGGTGGCTACACCTTC. Protein sequence: CASSYGGQGIFGGYTF.

The rearrangement joins TRBV15 to TRBJ2-1, with 11 bases matching TRBD2. Germline CDR1 is LNHNV and CDR2 is YYDKDF (reference sequence). This CDR3 is 16 amino acids long. The ends lost 0 bases at V and 7 bases at J; junction bases unmatched: 5. Here the CDR3 DNA reads TGTGCCACCAGCAGAGAGAGACTAGCGGGATTAAATGAGCAGTTCTTC. Amino acid sequence: CATSRERLAGLNEQFF.